The 18 T cell receptor beta chains listed next were all sequenced from one sample in a study of T cell responses to AZD1222 COVID-19 vaccine. Assay used: immunoSEQ multiplex PCR; TCRdb lists only in-frame clones, some missing. Here the sample spans more than 150,000 clones, approximately 91% being singletons. This sample comprised peripheral blood, obtained on day 0 of AZD1222 vaccination. The origin of the receptors is an adult in good health.

The chain recombines TRBV5-4 with TRBJ2-1; D not certain. This CDR3 is 14 amino acids long. Germline loops: CDR1 SGHNT, CDR2 YYREEE (reference sequence). V dropped 3 bases and J dropped 4 bases, with 11 bases sitting between them. DNA for the CDR3: TGTGCCAGCAGCTCCCCGACTGGATACAATGAGCAGTTCTTC. Its protein is CASSSPTGYNEQFF. Combining the CDR3 with reference TRBV5-4 and TRBJ2-1 gives the whole variable domain ETGVTQSPTHLIKTRGQQVTLRCSSQSGHNTVSWYQQALGQGPQFIFQYYREEENGRGNFPPRFSGLQFPNYSSELNVNALELDDSALYLCASSSPTGYNEQFFGPGTRLTVL.

This sequence joins TRBV24-1 and TRBJ2-5; D may be TRBD1 (5 bases). V lost 0 bases, J lost 1 base, and 5 bases lay in between. Germline CDR1 KGHDR, CDR2 SFDVKD. The CDR3 runs 14 residues. The CDR3 loop reads CATSDLDSQETQYF. The CDR3 DNA is TGTGCCACCAGTGATTTGGACAGCCAAGAGACCCAGTACTTC.

The rearrangement links TRBV19 to TRBJ1-1, with 7 nucleotides matching TRBD1. The junction had 8 bases not matched to a gene; V was cut back by 3 bases and J by 7 bases. The CDR3 is 14 residues long. In germline, CDR1 is LNHDA, CDR2 SQIVND (reference sequence). CDR3 in DNA: TGTGCCAGTAGTATCGGGGGACAGTTAAATGAAGCTTTCTTT. Amino acid sequence: CASSIGGQLNEAFF.

J is TRBJ2-3 and V is TRBV3-1 (or the pseudogene TRBV3-2), with D perhaps matching TRBD1 (5 bases). In germline, CDR1 is LGHDT, CDR2 YNNKEL (reference sequence). V was trimmed by 2 bases and J by 6 bases, leaving 9 bases between them. The CDR3 runs 13 residues. This chain's CDR3 is CASSQRGADTQYF. CDR3 sequence (DNA): TGTGCCAGCAGCCAAAGGGGTGCGGATACGCAGTATTTT.

The gene calls are TRBV7-8 and TRBJ1-3; tentatively, D is TRBD1 (5 bases). Germline V gene lookup returns CDR1 SGHVS and CDR2 FQNEAQ. Trimming cost V 7 bases and J 0 bases, with 16 bases left between them. CDR3 length: 16 amino acids. CDR3 DNA: TGTGCCAGCACCCATTGGGGGAGCGCCTCTGGAAACACCATATATTTT. It encodes CASTHWGSASGNTIYF.

The V and J genes are TRBV4-3 and TRBJ2-7, with 7 nucleotides matching TRBD2. Per germline, CDR1 LGHNA and CDR2 YSLEER. V lost 0 bases to trimming and J lost 3 bases; unmatched junction nucleotides: 8. The CDR3 spans 16 residues. The CDR3 loop is CASSQDRSGGYYEQYF. Written as DNA, the CDR3 is TGCGCCAGCAGCCAAGATCGTTCGGGGGGTTACTACGAGCAGTACTTC.

The gene calls are TRBV9 and TRBJ1-6, with TRBD1 matching over 7 bases. Germline CDR1 is SGDLS and CDR2 is YYNGEE. The CDR3 is 17 residues long. With 3 bases clipped from V and 3 bases from J, the junction kept 9 bases outside the gene matches. The CDR3 coding sequence is TGTGCCAGCAGCGCCGGGGGACAGAGGGACTATAATTCACCCCTCCACTTT. Residues: CASSAGGQRDYNSPLHF.

V gene TRBV5-8 combines with J gene TRBJ2-1; 14 nucleotides agree with TRBD2. Per the germline V gene, CDR1 is SGHTS and CDR2 is YDEGEE. The length of the CDR3 is 16 residues. V lost 7 bases, J lost 2 bases, and 5 bases stayed unmatched. The CDR3 spells CASGTSGRSPYNEQFF. For the CDR3, the DNA is TGTGCCAGCGGGACTAGCGGGAGAAGCCCCTACAATGAGCAGTTCTTC.

The V and J genes are TRBV7-2 and TRBJ2-3; D tentatively reads TRBD1 or TRBD2 (6 bases each). Trimming stripped 1 base from V and 5 bases from J, with 13 bases between. The germline V gene encodes CDR1 SGHTA and CDR2 FQGNSA. The CDR3 has 15 amino acids. CDR3 sequence (DNA): TGTGCCAGCAGCTTAGTCGGGGGCTCGGGAGATACGCAGTATTTT. Translated, it gives CASSLVGGSGDTQYF.

The rearrangement joins TRBV6-5 to TRBJ2-1, with TRBD2 identical over 7 bases. Germline CDR1 and CDR2: MNHEY and SVGAGI. CDR3 size: 16 residues. V gave up 2 bases and J gave up 0 bases; unmatched junction bases: 4. CDR3 nucleotide sequence: TGTGCCAGCAGTTACCAAGCGGGACTCTCCTACAATGAGCAGTTCTTC. Translation gives CASSYQAGLSYNEQFF.

The chain is built from TRBV6-5 and TRBJ2-1, with D possibly being TRBD2 (5 bases). Per the germline V gene, CDR1 is MNHEY and CDR2 is SVGAGI. Trimming removed 4 bases from V and 6 bases from J, with 10 bases in between. This CDR3 is 13 amino acids long. Written as DNA, the CDR3 is TGTGCCAGCAGTTTCCTAGCTAGCAATGAGCAGTTCTTC. It specifies CASSFLASNEQFF.

This chain connects TRBV29-1 to TRBJ2-5; TRBD2 aligns across 7 bases. Looked up from germline, CDR1 is SQVTM and CDR2 is ANQGSEA. Losses at the gene ends were 7 bases for V and 5 bases for J; bases not matched to a gene: 7. The CDR3 totals 12 residues. The CDR3 DNA reads TGCAGCGGGGGCGGGGAGGGTGAGACCCAGTACTTC. This translates into CSGGGEGETQYF. Full variable domain (remainder filled in from reference TRBV29-1 and TRBJ2-5): SAVISQKPSRDICQRGTSLTIQCQVDSQVTMMFWYRQQPGQSLTLIATANQGSEATYESGFVIDKFPISRPNLTFSTLTVSNMSPEDSSIYLCSGGGEGETQYFGPGTRLLVL.

J is TRBJ1-5 and V is TRBV5-1; D is ambiguous. Looked up from germline, CDR1 is SGHRS and CDR2 is YFSETQ. This CDR3 is built from 15 residues. V was shortened by 2 bases and J by 1 base, with 10 bases between the two germline ends. CDR3: CASSLSTGSNQPQHF. DNA of the CDR3: TGCGCCAGCAGCTTAAGTACGGGGAGCAATCAGCCCCAGCATTTT.

This clone has just one count. The chain has TRBV28 and TRBJ1-1; D gene unclear. CDR1 and CDR2 from the germline V gene are MDHEN and SYDVKM. The V end was cut by 6 bases, the J end by 0 bases, with 14 bases between. The CDR3 is made up of 15 amino acids. The CDR3 bases are TGTGCCAGCAGCCCTAGACGGCTGATGAACACTGAAGCTTTCTTT. It codes for CASSPRRLMNTEAFF. Variable domain in full (rest from reference TRBV28 and TRBJ1-1): DVKVTQSSRYLVKRTGEKVFLECVQDMDHENMFWYRQDPGLGLRLIYFSYDVKMKEKGDIPEGYSVSREKKERFSLILESASTNQTSMYLCASSPRRLMNTEAFFGQGTRLTVV.

The CDR3 DNA reads as TGTGCCAGCAGCCGTCTCACAGGGGGGGCAGGTGAAAAACTGTTTTTT. Translated, it gives CASSRLTGGAGEKLFF. The chain uses TRBV3-1 (or the pseudogene TRBV3-2) and TRBJ1-4, with TRBD1 matching 8 bases. V was pared by 4 bases and J by 7 bases, with 11 bases of the junction left unmatched. Germline CDR1 and CDR2: LGHDT and YNNKEL (reference sequence). This CDR3 spans 16 amino acids.

The V gene is TRBV6-4, the J gene TRBJ2-2, with D tentatively TRBD2 (5 bases). The CDR3 totals 13 residues. V was cut by 6 bases and J by 7 bases, with 12 bases left in between. From germline, CDR1 is MRHNA and CDR2 SNTAGT. CDR3 nucleotide sequence: TGTGCCAGCAGCGAACGGGGTTACGGGGAGCTGTTTTTT. It encodes CASSERGYGELFF.

Comments on this clone: Different DNA sequences within this sample yield the same CDR3. The rearrangement uses TRBV19 and TRBJ1-6, with D unresolved. From germline, CDR1 is LNHDA and CDR2 SQIVND (reference sequence). V lost 3 bases, J lost 8 bases, and 8 bases lay in between. The CDR3 sequence is 13 residues long. The CDR3 loop reads CASSIGRDSPLHF. CDR3 coding DNA: TGTGCCAGTAGTATTGGCAGAGATTCACCCCTCCACTTT.

This clone occurred a few times. The CDR3 DNA reads TGTGCCAGCAGCTTATACGAGGGTCAGCCCCAGCATTTT. It yields the protein CASSLYEGQPQHF. The chain employs TRBV7-3 and TRBJ1-5; D unclear. Looked up from germline, CDR1 is SGHTA and CDR2 is FQGTGA. V lost 2 bases and J lost 6, with 8 bases in between. This CDR3 comprises 13 residues.